The clone carrying this T cell receptor beta chain has just one count. The record originates from a study of shared clonotypes between healthy human individuals. The V and J ends lost 5 bases and 2 bases respectively, with 17 bases between them. In germline, CDR1 is MNHEY, CDR2 SMNVEV (reference sequence). The CDR3 covers 16 residues. Every immunoSEQ plate was one replicate of a subset's evenly spread DNA. Libraries were prepared by immunoSEQ multiplex PCR; TCRdb keeps only in-frame clonotypes and omits some of them. This table holds approximately 530,000 clones, roughly 95% found once. The TCR sequence derives from a woman under 40 in good health. The chain is built from TRBV27 and TRBJ2-3, with D unclear. Sequenced input: naive CD4+ T cells sorted from blood. Subset specified: CD45RA+ positively selected. CDR3 sequence: CASSTRRAPVTDTQYF. The CDR3 DNA reads TGTGCCAGCAGTACCAGGCGAGCGCCAGTCACAGATACGCAGTATTTT.